These T cell receptor beta chains were read from a single sample in a study of blood T cell repertoires in COVID-19. Clones were sequenced by immunoSEQ multiplex PCR, and TCRdb holds only the in-frame ones, with some missing. The data hold about 180,000 clones, with 85% observed a single time. The sample consisted of peripheral blood. The receptors come from a person aged 70 to 80 with COVID-19, enrolled during active disease. The CDR3 runs from the conserved cysteine through the conserved F or W. A D gene is named only where the DNA matches it firmly. Rows give clone size only sometimes, using once, few, many, or a class for an expanded clone.

j_call,v_call,clone_size,d_call,cdr3_nt,cdr3_aa
TRBJ1-2,TRBV5-1,-,-,TGCGCCAGCAGCTCCGCAGGGGTCTATGGCTACACCTTC,CASSSAGVYGYTF
TRBJ1-2,TRBV20-1,-,TRBD1,TGCAGTGCTAGTATCGGACAGGGGGCGTATGGCTACACCTTC,CSASIGQGAYGYTF
TRBJ1-5,TRBV28,-,TRBD1,TGTGCCAGCAATCTAGACAGGGTGGTTAATCAGCCCCAGCATTTT,CASNLDRVVNQPQHF
TRBJ1-5,TRBV4-1,-,-,TGCGCCAGCAGCCAAGTCCCTACAGGCGACAATCAGCCCCAGCATTTT,CASSQVPTGDNQPQHF
TRBJ1-2,TRBV5-1,-,-,TGCGCCCGCAGCTTGGCCGGGGGGGATGGCTACACCTTC,CARSLAGGDGYTF
TRBJ2-5,TRBV11-3,-,-,TGTGCCAGCAGCTTAGATCATACTGCCGAGACCCAGTACTTC,CASSLDHTAETQYF
TRBJ2-6,TRBV6-2/TRBV6-3,-,TRBD2,TGTGCCAGCAGTTACGCGGGGGGAATTGGGGCCAACGTCCTGACTTTC,CASSYAGGIGANVLTF
TRBJ1-4,TRBV14,-,-,TGTGCCAGCAGCCAGTTCCGTGGAGGCATTGCTAATGAAAAACTGTTTTTT,CASSQFRGGIANEKLFF
TRBJ1-4,TRBV19,-,TRBD1,TGTGCCAGTAGTATGGGAAGGGGGCGTGGAGATGAAAAACTGTTTTTT,CASSMGRGRGDEKLFF
TRBJ1-1,TRBV28,-,-,TGTGCCAGCAGTCCGCCGGGGAGACGGACTGAAGCTTTCTTT,CASSPPGRRTEAFF
TRBJ1-5,TRBV25-1,-,TRBD1,TGTGCCAGCAGTCCGGCAGGGGGCGTGAGCAATCAGCCCCAGCATTTT,CASSPAGGVSNQPQHF
TRBJ2-7,TRBV3-1/TRBV3-2,-,-,TGTGCCAGCAGCGCGAGATCCGAGCAGTACTTC,CASSARSEQYF
TRBJ2-1,TRBV5-1,-,TRBD2,TGCGCCAGCAGCTTGGAGAGGACTAGTTTCCGGGAGCAGTTCTTC,CASSLERTSFREQFF
TRBJ1-1,TRBV7-9,-,TRBD1,TGTGCCAGCAGCTTAGCGCAGGGGGCGAACGCTGAAGCTTTCTTT,CASSLAQGANAEAFF
TRBJ1-1,TRBV9,-,-,TGTGCCAGCAGCGTGCAGGGAAACACTGAAGCTTTCTTT,CASSVQGNTEAFF
TRBJ2-7,TRBV5-1,-,TRBD2,TGCGCCAGCAGGCGGGCGGGAGGGGGCTTGGACGAGCAGTACTTC,CASRRAGGGLDEQYF
TRBJ1-2,TRBV19,-,TRBD1,TGTGCCAGTAGTATGGTGCAGGGGGCCAACACCTTC,CASSMVQGANTF
TRBJ2-5,TRBV27,once,TRBD2,TGTGCCAGCAGTTTGGGGCTAGCGGGAGGTGCAGAGACCCAGTACTTC,CASSLGLAGGAETQYF
TRBJ1-6,TRBV9,once,-,TGTGCCAGCAGCGTAGGAACCCCTGTCGGTTCTAATTCACCCCTCCACTTT,CASSVGTPVGSNSPLHF
TRBJ2-3,TRBV6-1,-,TRBD2,TGTGCCAGCAGTGCCCGGGCCGTAGCGGGAGTGGCAGATACGCAGTATTTT,CASSARAVAGVADTQYF
TRBJ1-4,TRBV9,-,-,TGTGCCAGCAGCGTAGCACCGTCCGGGGATGAAAAACTGTTTTTT,CASSVAPSGDEKLFF
TRBJ2-2,TRBV19,-,-,TGTGCCAGTAGGGGCCCCGGGAACACCGGGGAGCTGTTTTTT,CASRGPGNTGELFF
TRBJ2-5,TRBV5-1,-,-,TGCGCCAGCAGCTTGAACTTCCAAGAGACCCAGTACTTC,CASSLNFQETQYF
TRBJ2-7,TRBV7-2,few,-,TGTGCCAGCAGCCCCCTAGGGAGGGGGTACGAGCAGTACTTC,CASSPLGRGYEQYF
TRBJ2-7,TRBV5-6,-,-,TGTGCCAGCAGCTCCCCCCTCACGGGGAACGAGCAGTACTTC,CASSSPLTGNEQYF
TRBJ2-7,TRBV6-2/TRBV6-3,-,TRBD2,TGTGCCAGCAGCAAGAGACTAGCGGGAGGGCCCTACGAGCAGTACTTC,CASSKRLAGGPYEQYF
TRBJ2-2,TRBV7-3,-,TRBD1,TGTGCCAGCAGCTCGGACAGGGGCGGGGAGCTGTTTTTT,CASSSDRGGELFF
TRBJ2-1,TRBV28,-,TRBD2,TGTGCCAGCAGTCTGGCGGGAGGGAGGGATGAGCAGTTCTTC,CASSLAGGRDEQFF
TRBJ2-5,TRBV3-1/TRBV3-2,-,TRBD2,TGTGCCAGCAGCCGAGGGACTAGCGGGAAGCTAGAGACCCAGTACTTC,CASSRGTSGKLETQYF
TRBJ2-5,TRBV9,-,TRBD2,TGTGCCAGCAGCGTAGGTAGGACTAGCGGGAGAGAGACCCAGTACTTC,CASSVGRTSGRETQYF
TRBJ2-7,TRBV29-1,-,TRBD2,TGCAGCGTTGGAGGGAGGGCGGTCGAGCAGTACTTC,CSVGGRAVEQYF
TRBJ1-4,TRBV19,-,-,TGTGCCAGTAGCGATCAGGTCAATGAAAAACTGTTTTTT,CASSDQVNEKLFF
TRBJ1-1,TRBV7-8,-,TRBD1,TGTGCCAGCAGCTTCAAGTCCGCTATCCGGGACAGGAACACTGAAGCTTTCTTT,CASSFKSAIRDRNTEAFF
TRBJ2-2,TRBV11-3,-,-,TGTGCCAGCAGCTTAATGGGGGCCACCGGGGAGCTGTTTTTT,CASSLMGATGELFF
TRBJ1-2,TRBV28,-,-,TGTGCCAGCAGTTTAGCGGGATATGGCTACACCTTC,CASSLAGYGYTF
TRBJ2-7,TRBV7-3,-,TRBD2,TGTGCCAGCAGCTTAAGAGCGGGAGTTTACGAGCAGTACTTC,CASSLRAGVYEQYF
TRBJ2-1,TRBV28,-,TRBD2,TGTGCCAGCAGTTTAAACTCACGCGGGACTAGCGACAATGAGCAGTTCTTC,CASSLNSRGTSDNEQFF
TRBJ1-2,TRBV2,medium-sized,-,TGTGCCATCATGGGGGGGTCTAGTAATGGCTACACCTTC,CAIMGGSSNGYTF
TRBJ1-5,TRBV20-1,-,-,TGCAGTGCTAGTCGATTTGCGGGGAGCAATCAGCCCCAGCATTTT,CSASRFAGSNQPQHF
TRBJ2-7,TRBV12-3/TRBV12-4,-,TRBD2,TGTGCCAGCAGGATAGCGGGCGGGAACGAGCAGTACTTC,CASRIAGGNEQYF
TRBJ2-7,TRBV19,-,TRBD1,TGTGCCAGTAGTCTCCGGACAGGACCTCTCTCCTACGAGCAGTACTTC,CASSLRTGPLSYEQYF
TRBJ1-6,TRBV28,-,-,TGTGCCAGCAGTTTATGGAGGAATTCACCCCTCCACTTT,CASSLWRNSPLHF
TRBJ2-7,TRBV3-1/TRBV3-2,once,-,TGTGCCAGCAGCCAAGATTGGAGGGAGGTCCCCTACGAGCAGTACTTC,CASSQDWREVPYEQYF
TRBJ2-2,TRBV4-3,-,-,TGCGCCAGCAGCCAGTCAAAGTTCCGGAGGTTAGGGAACACCGGGGAGCTGTTTTTT,CASSQSKFRRLGNTGELFF
TRBJ1-6,TRBV4-2,-,-,TGTGCCAGCAGCCAAGCCAGGGACTCCTATAATTCACCCCTCCACTTT,CASSQARDSYNSPLHF